This T cell receptor (beta chain) was found in a study of blood T cell repertoires in COVID-19. Germline trimming cut 2 bases from V and 6 bases from J; bases unmatched to any gene: 11. The length of the CDR3 is 16 residues. Germline V gene sequence: CDR1 MGHRA, CDR2 YSYEKL. Assay used: immunoSEQ multiplex PCR; TCRdb lists only in-frame clones, some missing. The data contain approximately 250,000 clones, around four fifths of them singletons. This TCR was recovered from a man aged 40-50 years who had recovered from COVID-19. J is TRBJ1-1 and V is TRBV4-1, with 8 bases fitting TRBD1. Sequenced input: PBMCs or T cells enriched from blood (not recorded which). The CDR3 DNA follows: TGCGCCAGCAGCCAACCTCCGGGACAGGCTTTTTCTGAAGCTTTCTTT. Translated, it gives CASSQPPGQAFSEAFF.